This TCR beta chain was recovered during a study of PD-L1 blockade in urothelial cancer. Study-level information: Blood analysis occurred 3 weeks (second dose) and 6 weeks after treatment start. Among blood samples, the median T cell count was some 140,000.

The germline CDR1 and CDR2 sequences are SGHAT and FQNNGV. The CDR3 runs 15 residues. The V segment lost 3 bases and the J segment 4 bases; nucleotides outside the gene matches: 3. Each PCR contained spiked-in synthetic TCR analog templates. Method: immunoSEQ multiplex PCR; TCRdb's copy keeps in-frame clones and lacks some. The profile shows around 92,000 clones, more than 70% of them singletons. The time point denotes: pretreatment peripheral blood. The input for sequencing was PBMCs, taken around atezolizumab (anti-PD-L1) treatment. This chain joins TRBV11-2 and TRBJ1-5; 10 bases agree with TRBD1. This clonotype originated in a woman aged 80 or over with urothelial cancer. The DNA of the CDR3 is TGTGCCAGCAGCTTGACGGACAGGGGGAATCAGCCCCAGCATTTT. Its protein product is CASSLTDRGNQPQHF.